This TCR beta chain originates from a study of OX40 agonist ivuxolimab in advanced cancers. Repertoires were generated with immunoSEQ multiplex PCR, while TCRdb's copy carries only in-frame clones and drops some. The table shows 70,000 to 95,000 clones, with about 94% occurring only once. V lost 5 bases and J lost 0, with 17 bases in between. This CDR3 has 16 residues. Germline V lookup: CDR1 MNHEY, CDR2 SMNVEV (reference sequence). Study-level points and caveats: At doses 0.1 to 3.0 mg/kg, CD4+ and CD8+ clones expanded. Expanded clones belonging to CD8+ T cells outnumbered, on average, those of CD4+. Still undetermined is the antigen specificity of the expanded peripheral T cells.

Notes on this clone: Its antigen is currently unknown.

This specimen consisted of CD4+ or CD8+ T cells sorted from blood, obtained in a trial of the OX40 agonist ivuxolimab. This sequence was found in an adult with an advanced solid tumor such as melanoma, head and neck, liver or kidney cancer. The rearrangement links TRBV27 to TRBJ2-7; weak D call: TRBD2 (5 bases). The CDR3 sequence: CASSQIAGPFSYEQYF. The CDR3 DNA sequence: TGTGCCAGCAGTCAAATCGCGGGCCCATTCTCCTACGAGCAGTACTTC.